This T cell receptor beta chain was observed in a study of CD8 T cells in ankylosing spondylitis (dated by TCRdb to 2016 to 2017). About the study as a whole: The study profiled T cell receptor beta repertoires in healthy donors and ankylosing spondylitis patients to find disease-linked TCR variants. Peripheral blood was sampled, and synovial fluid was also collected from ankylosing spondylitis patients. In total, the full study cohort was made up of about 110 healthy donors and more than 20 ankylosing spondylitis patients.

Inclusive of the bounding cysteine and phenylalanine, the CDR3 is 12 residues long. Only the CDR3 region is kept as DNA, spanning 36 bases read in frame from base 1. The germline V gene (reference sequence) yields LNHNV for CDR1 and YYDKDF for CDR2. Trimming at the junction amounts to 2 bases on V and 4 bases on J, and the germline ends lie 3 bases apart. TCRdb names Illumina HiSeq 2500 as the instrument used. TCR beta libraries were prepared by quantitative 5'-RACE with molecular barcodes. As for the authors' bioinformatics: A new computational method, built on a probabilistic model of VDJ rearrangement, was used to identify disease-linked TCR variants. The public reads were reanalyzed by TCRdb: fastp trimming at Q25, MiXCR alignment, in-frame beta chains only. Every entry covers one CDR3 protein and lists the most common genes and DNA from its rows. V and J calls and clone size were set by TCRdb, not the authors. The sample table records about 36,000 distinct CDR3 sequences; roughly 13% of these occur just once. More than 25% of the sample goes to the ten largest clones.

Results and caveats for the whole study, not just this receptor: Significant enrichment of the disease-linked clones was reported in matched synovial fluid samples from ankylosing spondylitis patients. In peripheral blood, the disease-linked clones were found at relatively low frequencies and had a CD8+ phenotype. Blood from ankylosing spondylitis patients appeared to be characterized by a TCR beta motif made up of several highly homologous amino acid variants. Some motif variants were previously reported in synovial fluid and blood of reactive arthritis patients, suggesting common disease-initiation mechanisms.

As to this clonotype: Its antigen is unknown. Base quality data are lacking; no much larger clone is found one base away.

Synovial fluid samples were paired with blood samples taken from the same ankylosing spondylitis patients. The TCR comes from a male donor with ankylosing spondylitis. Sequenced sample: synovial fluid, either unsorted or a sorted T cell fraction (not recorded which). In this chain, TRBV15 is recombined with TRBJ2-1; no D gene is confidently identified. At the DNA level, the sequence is TGTGCCACCAGCAGACAGTACAATGAGCAGTTCTTC. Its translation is CATSRQYNEQFF. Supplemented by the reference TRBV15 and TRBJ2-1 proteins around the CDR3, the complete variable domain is DAMVIQNPRYQVTQFGKPVTLSCSQTLNHNVMYWYQQKSSQAPKLLFHYYDKDFNNEADTPDNFQSRRPNTSFCFLDIRSPGLGDTAMYLCATSRQYNEQFFGPGTRLTVL.